This section outlines one T cell receptor (beta chain) sequence together with its context. Its antigen is not known. After removal of 2 bases from V and 5 bases from J, the junction contained 5 bases not matched to a gene. This CDR3 has 14 amino acids. The germline V gene has CDR1 SGHTS and CDR2 YDEGEE. This sample is part of a study of cytomegalovirus exposure and HLA in healthy donors. Broader study findings: Reports described diagnosis of cytomegalovirus status by the classifier as highly specific and sensitive. Within an earlier analysis, most TCR beta V segments proved productive either about 87% or about 30% of the time. Associated with HLA alleles at 0.05 false discovery rate in a later analysis were fewer than 20,000 TCR beta sequences.

Researchers ran the PCR with 60 Vbeta and 13 Jbeta primers. Only in-frame clones appear in the TCRdb table, and some are missing; sequencing was by immunoSEQ multiplex PCR. The sample lists about 190,000 clones, 80% to 90% occurring once. Material for sequencing was PBMCs. The clonotype originates from a man aged 30 to 39 in good health and CMV-seronegative. V gene TRBV5-8 combines with J gene TRBJ2-3; 7 nucleotides agree with TRBD1. This chain's CDR3 is CASSLRTGEDTQYF. DNA of the CDR3: TGTGCCAGCAGCTTAAGGACAGGAGAAGATACGCAGTATTTT.